A selection of T cell receptor beta chains follows, all from one sample in a study of blood T cell repertoires in COVID-19. Profiled with immunoSEQ multiplex PCR; TCRdb holds only in-frame clones, not every one. The sample contains roughly 300,000 clones, 65% to 90% of which appear only once. The sample taken for sequencing was PBMCs or T cells enriched from blood (not recorded which). Receptors originate from a woman aged 40 to 50 with acute COVID-19. The CDR3 runs from the conserved cysteine through the conserved F or W. The D gene is left open where the match is weak.

j_call	v_call	d_call	cdr3_aa
TRBJ2-1	TRBV7-2	TRBD2	CASSLRTSGSHPYNEQFF
TRBJ2-2	TRBV21-1	-	CAGSKRQTSGSRVTPGELFF
TRBJ1-1	TRBV19	-	CASSPGLRATEAFF
TRBJ2-4	TRBV14	TRBD1	CASSHRTGGKNIQYF
TRBJ1-1	TRBV18	-	CATSRGGDEAFF
TRBJ2-5	TRBV2	TRBD1	CASSEALGHGTGGRETQYF
TRBJ1-2	TRBV28	TRBD1	CASSLTGQLYGYTF
TRBJ1-2	TRBV6-2/TRBV6-3	-	CASSKIETVGVYTF
TRBJ1-6	TRBV4-3	-	CASSQEYKSSYNSPLHF
TRBJ2-3	TRBV10-3	-	CAINSGSEDTQYF
TRBJ1-2	TRBV4-2	-	CASSPTTEAGYGYTF
TRBJ2-5	TRBV7-2	TRBD2	CASSPGLPQETQYF
TRBJ2-7	TRBV3-1/TRBV3-2	-	CASSQVAVPYEQYF
TRBJ1-1	TRBV25-1	TRBD1	CASSGPGGTEAFF
TRBJ1-5	TRBV2	-	CASSEEAGLYQPQHF
TRBJ2-5	TRBV6-5	TRBD1	CASSTGEETQYF
TRBJ1-2	TRBV7-2	-	CASSLDRTFTYGYTF
TRBJ1-2	TRBV6-5	TRBD1	CASSYSWDRGPGYTF
TRBJ2-2	TRBV6-5	-	CAAQGARNTGELFF